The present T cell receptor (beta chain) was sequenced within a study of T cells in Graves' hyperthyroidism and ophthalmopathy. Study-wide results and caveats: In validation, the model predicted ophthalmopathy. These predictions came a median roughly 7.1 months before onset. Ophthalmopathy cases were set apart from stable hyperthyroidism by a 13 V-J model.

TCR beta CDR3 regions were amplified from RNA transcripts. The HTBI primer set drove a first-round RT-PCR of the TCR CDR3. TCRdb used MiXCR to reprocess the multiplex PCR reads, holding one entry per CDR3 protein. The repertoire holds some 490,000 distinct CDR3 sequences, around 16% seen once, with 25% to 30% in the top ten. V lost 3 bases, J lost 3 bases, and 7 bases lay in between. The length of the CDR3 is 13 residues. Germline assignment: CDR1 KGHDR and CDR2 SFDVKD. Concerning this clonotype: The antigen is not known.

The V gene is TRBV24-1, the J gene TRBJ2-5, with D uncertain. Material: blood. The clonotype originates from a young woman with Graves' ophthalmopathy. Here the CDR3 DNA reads TGTGCCACCAGTGATCATGGGGAAGAGACCCAGTACTTC. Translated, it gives CATSDHGEETQYF.